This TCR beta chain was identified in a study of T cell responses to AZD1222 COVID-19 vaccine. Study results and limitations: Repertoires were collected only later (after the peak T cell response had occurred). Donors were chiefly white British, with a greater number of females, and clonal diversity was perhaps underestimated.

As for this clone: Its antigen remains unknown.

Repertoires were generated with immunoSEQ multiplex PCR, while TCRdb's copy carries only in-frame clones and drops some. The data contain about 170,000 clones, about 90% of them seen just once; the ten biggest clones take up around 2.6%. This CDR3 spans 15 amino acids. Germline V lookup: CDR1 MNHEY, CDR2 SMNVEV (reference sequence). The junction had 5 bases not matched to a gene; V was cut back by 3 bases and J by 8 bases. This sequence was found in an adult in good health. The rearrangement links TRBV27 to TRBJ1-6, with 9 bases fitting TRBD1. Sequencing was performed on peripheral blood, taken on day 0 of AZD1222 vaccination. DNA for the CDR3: TGTGCCAGCAGTTTGGGACAGGGTGTGGATTCACCCCTCCACTTT. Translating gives CASSLGQGVDSPLHF.